This is a list of T cell receptor beta chains from one sample in a study of response to subunit inactivated influenza vaccine. TCRdb re-called the RT-PCR reads through MiXCR, storing one row per CDR3 protein. The table includes some 500,000 distinct CDR3 sequences, 15% to 20% detected once. This sample comprised CD4+ T cells sorted from PBMCs, obtained about 24 months after vaccination. Source of these receptors: a man between 50 and 69 years old who received an inactivated influenza vaccine. The CDR3 runs from the conserved cysteine through the conserved F or W. The D gene is left open where the match is weak. Clone size is given for some rows only: seen once, a few or many times, or a class if the clone is expanded.

V gene	clone size	D gene	J gene	CDR3 protein	CDR3 DNA
TRBV6-1	few	TRBD2	TRBJ2-7	CASRGLAGGSSYEQYF	TGTGCCAGCAGGGGACTAGCGGGGGGGAGCTCCTACGAGCAGTACTTC
TRBV4-1	NA	NA	TRBJ2-2	CASSQEIRFNTNTGELFF	TGCGCCAGCAGCCAAGAAATCAGGTTCAACACGAACACCGGGGAGCTGTTTTTT
TRBV4-2	many	NA	TRBJ2-4	CASSQDMQNIQYF	TGTGCCAGCAGCCAAGACATGCAAAACATTCAGTACTTC
TRBV2	few	NA	TRBJ2-7	CASSEAQSQGRSYEQYF	TGTGCCAGCAGTGAAGCGCAAAGTCAAGGGAGGTCCTACGAGCAGTACTTC
TRBV12-3/TRBV12-4	NA	NA	TRBJ1-1	CASSFKSTEAFF	TGTGCCAGCAGTTTTAAATCCACTGAAGCTTTCTTT
TRBV29-1	many	NA	TRBJ2-2	CSAQASAANTGELFF	TGCAGCGCCCAGGCGAGCGCGGCGAACACCGGGGAGCTGTTTTTT
TRBV5-1	NA	TRBD1	TRBJ2-7	CASTDWDRARNEQYF	TGCGCCAGCACCGACTGGGACAGGGCTCGGAACGAGCAGTACTTC
TRBV3-1	NA	NA	TRBJ2-3	CASSQALSTDTQYF	TGTGCCAGCAGCCAAGCCCTCAGCACAGATACGCAGTATTTT
TRBV5-1	few	NA	TRBJ1-1	CASSSRGPPSF	TGCGCCAGCAGTTCAAGAGGGCCCCCTTCCTTT
TRBV6-1	once	NA	TRBJ2-1	CASSARHGHRVISYNEQFF	TGTGCCAGCAGTGCCCGCCACGGCCACAGGGTAATCTCCTACAATGAGCAGTTCTTC
TRBV7-6	NA	TRBD1	TRBJ1-4	CASSLAGGITNEKLFF	TGTGCCAGCAGCTTAGCAGGGGGCATCACTAATGAAAAACTGTTTTTT